This T cell receptor beta chain was profiled in a study of breast tumors, draining lymph nodes, adjacent tissues. Broader study findings: Data only fit, rather than demonstrated, lymph node origin of most tumor T cells. Tumor repertoires ranked between lymph nodes and nontumor tissue in diversity, with V and J gene preferences. Most tumor T cells seemingly derive from lymph node, then expand in tumor. Luminal-like breast cancer showed significantly higher tumor–nontumor repertoire similarity than basal-like.

The CDR3 totals 15 residues. Germline assignment: CDR1 MNHEY and CDR2 SVGAGI. V lost 6 bases and J 0 bases, leaving 9 bases between the germline ends. In regard to this clonotype: Its target is unknown. A read error is possible here, since a much larger clone lies one base away.

Breast cancer patients provided tissue from their axillary draining lymph nodes. TCRdb passed the multiplex PCR reads through MiXCR, listing each CDR3 protein once. The repertoire holds some 170,000 distinct CDR3 sequences, with 25% to 40% as singletons. Sequencing was done on a sample of axillary lymph node tissue. The clonotype was recovered from a female donor with breast cancer. Some clones in this sample may be carry-over from other donors' samples. The chain has TRBV6-5 and TRBJ2-6; possible D gene TRBD1, 5 bases. The CDR3 loop reads CASRPQDSGANVLTF. Here the CDR3 DNA reads TGTGCCAGCAGACCACAGGACTCTGGGGCCAACGTCCTGACTTTC.